These T cell receptor beta chains were read from a single sample in a study of control samples from healthy donors and cancer patients. Measured with immunoSEQ multiplex PCR; TCRdb has only the in-frame clones, and not every one. The sample comprises tens of thousands of clones, 80% to 90% of which are singletons, and approximately 10% rests with the top ten. Material: PBMCs. These TCRs come from a woman aged 55-70 years with lung cancer. Both conserved end residues are part of each CDR3. D genes are given only for firm matches. The size field is filled for only some rows; it gives once, few, many or a size class.

V,D,J,size,CDR3,DNA
TRBV9,NA,TRBJ2-7,NA,CASSDRSGSYEQYF,TGTGCCAGCAGCGACCGTAGCGGCTCCTACGAGCAGTACTTC
TRBV9,NA,TRBJ1-4,once,CASSVAGTTNEKLFF,TGTGCCAGCAGCGTAGCGGGGACAACTAATGAAAAACTGTTTTTT
TRBV10-2,NA,TRBJ2-7,few,CALIRHEQYF,TGCGCCCTTATCCGGCACGAGCAGTACTTC
TRBV5-1,NA,TRBJ2-7,NA,CASSFTGSEQYF,TGCGCCAGCAGTTTTACAGGGTCCGAGCAGTACTTC
TRBV4-2,NA,TRBJ2-7,once,CASSQESGVSSYEQYF,TGTGCCAGCAGCCAAGAGTCGGGCGTAAGCTCCTACGAGCAGTACTTC
TRBV13,NA,TRBJ1-3,NA,CASSLEGDSGNTIYF,TGTGCCAGCAGCTTAGAGGGGGATTCTGGAAACACCATATATTTT
TRBV6-5,NA,TRBJ2-3,NA,CASSYSGHPSTDTQYF,TGTGCCAGCAGTTACTCCGGACACCCTAGCACAGATACGCAGTATTTT
TRBV6-6,NA,TRBJ1-5,NA,CASREDYSNQPQHF,TGTGCCAGCAGAGAGGATTATAGCAATCAGCCCCAGCATTTT
TRBV13,NA,TRBJ1-3,medium-sized,CASSLAVRSNTIYF,TGTGCCAGCAGCTTAGCGGTCAGATCAAACACCATATATTTT
TRBV4-3,NA,TRBJ1-4,NA,CASSQDNKHGIHEKLFF,TGCGCCAGCAGCCAAGATAATAAACATGGCATTCATGAAAAACTGTTTTTT
TRBV6-5,NA,TRBJ2-6,NA,CASRLGSSGANVLTF,TGTGCCAGCAGATTGGGAAGCTCTGGGGCCAACGTCCTGACTTTC
TRBV30,NA,TRBJ2-7,NA,CAWSQDSEQYF,TGTGCCTGGAGTCAAGACAGCGAGCAGTACTTC
TRBV7-2,NA,TRBJ2-7,NA,CASSLALDWEQYF,TGTGCCAGCAGCTTAGCGCTTGATTGGGAGCAGTACTTC
TRBV28,TRBD2,TRBJ2-1,once,CASSSGRLAGYNEQFF,TGTGCCAGCAGTTCGGGCCGACTAGCGGGGTACAATGAGCAGTTCTTC
TRBV11-2,TRBD1,TRBJ2-7,NA,CASSTTGYEQYF,TGTGCCAGCAGCACGACAGGGTACGAGCAGTACTTC
TRBV2,NA,TRBJ1-5,NA,CASSESAWVARKGNQPQHF,TGTGCCAGCAGTGAATCGGCATGGGTAGCCCGAAAGGGCAATCAGCCCCAGCATTTT
TRBV13,NA,TRBJ1-1,NA,CASSPRERDTEAFF,TGTGCCAGCAGCCCCAGGGAACGGGACACTGAAGCTTTCTTT
TRBV2,NA,TRBJ1-2,NA,CASSETRPQANYGYTF,TGTGCCAGCAGCGAGACCCGACCTCAAGCTAACTATGGCTACACCTTC
TRBV14,NA,TRBJ1-1,NA,CASSQGGMNTEAFF,TGTGCCAGCAGCCAAGGCGGTATGAACACTGAAGCTTTCTTT
TRBV28,NA,TRBJ2-7,NA,CASSLRGGEQYF,TGTGCCAGCAGTTTAAGGGGTGGGGAGCAGTACTTC
TRBV5-6,NA,TRBJ2-3,once,CASSLIVGTLSTDTQYF,TGTGCCAGCAGCTTGATTGTTGGGACACTATCCACAGATACGCAGTATTTT
TRBV6-2/TRBV6-3,NA,TRBJ2-3,NA,CASSDPSTGTTDTQYF,TGTGCCAGCAGCGACCCCAGTACAGGCACCACAGATACGCAGTATTTT
TRBV4-2,NA,TRBJ2-1,NA,CASEGTGYNEQFF,TGTGCCAGCGAGGGGACGGGATACAATGAGCAGTTCTTC
TRBV18,NA,TRBJ2-3,NA,CADRTSTDTQYF,TGTGCCGACAGGACCAGCACAGATACGCAGTATTTT
TRBV27,NA,TRBJ2-7,NA,CASSLAGPYEQYF,TGTGCCAGCAGTTTGGCGGGCCCCTACGAGCAGTACTTC
TRBV12-3/TRBV12-4,NA,TRBJ1-6,NA,CASRGPTNSPLHF,TGTGCCAGCAGGGGACCTACTAATTCACCCCTCCACTTT
TRBV30,NA,TRBJ2-7,NA,CAWLTDYEQYF,TGTGCCTGGCTGACTGACTACGAGCAGTACTTC
TRBV11-3,TRBD2,TRBJ2-5,NA,CASSLAGGETQYF,TGTGCCAGCAGCTTAGCGGGGGGTGAGACCCAGTACTTC
TRBV6-4,NA,TRBJ2-1,NA,CASATGNIQFF,TGTGCCAGCGCGACTGGAAACATCCAGTTCTTC
TRBV14,NA,TRBJ1-3,NA,CASSWGDGNTIYF,TGTGCCAGCAGCTGGGGGGACGGAAACACCATATATTTT
TRBV4-1,TRBD2,TRBJ2-3,NA,CASSQESSGGGLTDTQYF,TGCGCCAGCAGCCAAGAGTCTAGCGGGGGAGGGCTCACAGATACGCAGTATTTT
TRBV24-1,NA,TRBJ2-7,once,CATSDRTATYEQYF,TGTGCCACCAGTGATAGGACAGCAACTTACGAGCAGTACTTC